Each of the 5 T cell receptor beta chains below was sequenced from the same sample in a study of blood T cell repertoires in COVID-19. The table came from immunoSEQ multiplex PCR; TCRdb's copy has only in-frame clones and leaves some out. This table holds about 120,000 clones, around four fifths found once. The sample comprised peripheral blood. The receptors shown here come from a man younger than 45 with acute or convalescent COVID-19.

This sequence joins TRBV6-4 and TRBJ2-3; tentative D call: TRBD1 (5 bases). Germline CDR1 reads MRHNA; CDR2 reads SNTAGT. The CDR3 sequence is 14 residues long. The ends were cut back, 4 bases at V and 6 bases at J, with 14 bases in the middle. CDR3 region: CASSVGRVDDTQYF. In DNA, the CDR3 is TGTGCCAGCAGTGTAGGCAGGGTCGACGATACGCAGTATTTT.

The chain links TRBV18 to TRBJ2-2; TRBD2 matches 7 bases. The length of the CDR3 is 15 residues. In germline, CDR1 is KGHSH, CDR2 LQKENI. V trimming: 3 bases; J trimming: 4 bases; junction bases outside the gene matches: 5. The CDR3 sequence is CASSPGLGSTGELFF. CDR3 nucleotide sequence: TGTGCCAGCTCACCCGGACTAGGGTCCACCGGGGAGCTGTTTTTT.

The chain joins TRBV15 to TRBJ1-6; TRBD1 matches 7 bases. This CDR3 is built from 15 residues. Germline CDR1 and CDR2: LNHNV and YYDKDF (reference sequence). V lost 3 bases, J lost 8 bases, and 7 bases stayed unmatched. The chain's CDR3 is CATSRRQGSDSPLHF. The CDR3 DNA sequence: TGTGCCACCAGCAGGAGACAGGGCTCGGATTCACCCCTCCACTTT.

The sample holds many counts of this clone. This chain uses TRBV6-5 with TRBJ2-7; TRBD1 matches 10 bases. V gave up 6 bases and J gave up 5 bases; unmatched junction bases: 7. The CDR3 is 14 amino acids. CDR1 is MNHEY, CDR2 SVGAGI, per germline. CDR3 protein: CASSPTGGGNEQYV. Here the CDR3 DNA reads TGTGCCAGCAGCCCGACAGGGGGCGGAAACGAGCAGTACGTC.

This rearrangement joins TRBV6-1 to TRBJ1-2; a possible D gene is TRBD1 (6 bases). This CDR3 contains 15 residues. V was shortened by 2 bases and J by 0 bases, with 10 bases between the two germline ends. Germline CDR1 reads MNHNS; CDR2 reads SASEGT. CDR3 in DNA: TGTGCCAGCAGTGAAATGGGGGCTACTAACTATGGCTACACCTTC. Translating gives CASSEMGATNYGYTF.